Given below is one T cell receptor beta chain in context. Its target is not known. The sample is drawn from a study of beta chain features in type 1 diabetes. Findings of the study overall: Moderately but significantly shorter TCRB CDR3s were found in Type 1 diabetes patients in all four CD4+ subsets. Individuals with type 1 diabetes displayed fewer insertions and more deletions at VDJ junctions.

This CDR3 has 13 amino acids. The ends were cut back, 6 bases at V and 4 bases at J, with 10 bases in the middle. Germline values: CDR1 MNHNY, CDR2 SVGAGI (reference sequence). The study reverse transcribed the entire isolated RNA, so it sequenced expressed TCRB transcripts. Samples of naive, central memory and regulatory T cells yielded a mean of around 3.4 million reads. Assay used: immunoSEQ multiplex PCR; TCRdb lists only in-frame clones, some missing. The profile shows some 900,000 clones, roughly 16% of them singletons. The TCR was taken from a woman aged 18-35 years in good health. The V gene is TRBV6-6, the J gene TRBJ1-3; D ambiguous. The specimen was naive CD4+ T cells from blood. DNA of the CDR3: TGTGCCAGCAGATCCCGGTTGGGAAACACCATATATTTT. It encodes CASRSRLGNTIYF.